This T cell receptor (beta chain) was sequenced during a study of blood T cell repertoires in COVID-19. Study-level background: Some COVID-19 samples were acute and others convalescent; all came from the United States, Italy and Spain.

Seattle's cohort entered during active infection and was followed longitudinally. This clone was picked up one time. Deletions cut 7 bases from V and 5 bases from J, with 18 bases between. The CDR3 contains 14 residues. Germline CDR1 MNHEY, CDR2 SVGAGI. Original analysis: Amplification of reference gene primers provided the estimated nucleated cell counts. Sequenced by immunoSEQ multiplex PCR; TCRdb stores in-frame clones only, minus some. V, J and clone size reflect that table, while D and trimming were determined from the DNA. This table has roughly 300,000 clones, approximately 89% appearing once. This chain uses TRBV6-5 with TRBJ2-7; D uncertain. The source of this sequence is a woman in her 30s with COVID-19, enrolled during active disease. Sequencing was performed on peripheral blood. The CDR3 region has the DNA TGTGCCAGCAACCCCCGCCACGGCCAGGACGAGCAGTACTTC. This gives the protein CASNPRHGQDEQYF.